Each of the 7 T cell receptor beta chains below was sequenced from the same sample in a study of T cells expressing NK-cell markers. TCRdb derives one entry per CDR3 protein from the 5' RACE reads, leaving out DNA. Listed are 300,000 to 500,000 distinct CDR3 sequences; about 10% falls within the top ten. Sequencing was performed on blood T cells: a sorted CD56 or NKG2C T cell subset, CD4+ or CD8+ T cells, or bulk PBMC T cells (not recorded which). Receptor source: a woman between 50 and 59 years old in good health.

The rearrangement links TRBV24-1 to TRBJ2-1; without DNA, the TCRdb call of TRBD1 cannot be checked. This CDR3 contains 15 residues. Per germline, CDR1 KGHDR and CDR2 SFDVKD. The CDR3 loop reads CATGTGGISYNEQFF.

The V gene is TRBV6-1, the J gene TRBJ2-1; no DNA is available, so the TRBD2 call from TCRdb remains unchecked. Germline V lookup: CDR1 MNHNS, CDR2 SASEGT. The CDR3 spans 18 residues. CDR3 loop: CASPKQAPGLAGDNEQFF.

The rearrangement joins TRBV7-8 to TRBJ2-3; TCRdb indicates TRBD2, and absent DNA this call remains unverified. The CDR3 covers 16 residues. Germline-derived CDR1 and CDR2 are SGHVS and FQNEAQ. This CDR3 is CASSSLAGGLTDTQYF. Combining the CDR3 with reference TRBV7-8 and TRBJ2-3 gives the whole variable domain GAGVSQSPRYKVAKRGQDVALRCDPISGHVSLFWYQQALGQGPEFLTYFQNEAQLDKSGLPSDRFFAERPEGSVSTLKIQRTQQEDSAVYLCASSSLAGGLTDTQYFGPGTRLTVL.

The chain is built from TRBV5-5 and TRBJ2-3. This CDR3 is built from 15 residues. In germline, CDR1 is SGHKS, CDR2 YYEKEE (reference sequence). The CDR3 sequence: CASSPQGPSTDTQYF.

The V call is TRBV12-3 or TRBV12-4, the J call TRBJ1-6. The CDR3 covers 15 residues. The CDR3 loop is CASRRQSSYNSPLHF.

The chain couples TRBV6-5 to TRBJ2-2; TCRdb returns TRBD1, unconfirmable since there is no DNA. The length of the CDR3 is 15 residues. Germline V lookup: CDR1 MNHEY, CDR2 SVGAGI. The CDR3 here is CASTRGRGGPGELFF.

The V gene is TRBV20-1, the J gene TRBJ1-1. Germline V lookup: CDR1 DFQATT, CDR2 SNEGSKA (reference sequence). The CDR3 spans 13 residues. The CDR3 protein is CRTRKVGNTEAFF.